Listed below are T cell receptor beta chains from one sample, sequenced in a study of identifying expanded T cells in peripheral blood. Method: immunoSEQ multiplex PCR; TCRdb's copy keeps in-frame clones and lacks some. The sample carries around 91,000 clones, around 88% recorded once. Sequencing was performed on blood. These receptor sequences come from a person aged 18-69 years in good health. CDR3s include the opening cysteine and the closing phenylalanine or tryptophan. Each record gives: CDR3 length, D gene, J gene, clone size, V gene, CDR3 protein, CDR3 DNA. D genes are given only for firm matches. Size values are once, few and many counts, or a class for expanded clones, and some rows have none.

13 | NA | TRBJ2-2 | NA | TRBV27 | CASSLKGTGELFF | TGTGCCAGCAGTTTAAAGGGAACCGGGGAGCTGTTTTTT
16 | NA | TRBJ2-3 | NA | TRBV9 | CASSPRWGDSTDTQYF | TGTGCCAGCAGCCCCCGTTGGGGAGATAGCACAGATACGCAGTATTTT
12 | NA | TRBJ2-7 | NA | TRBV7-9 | CASSRDGYEQYF | TGTGCCAGCAGCAGGGACGGATACGAGCAGTACTTC
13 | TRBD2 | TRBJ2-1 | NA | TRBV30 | CAWSHSGKNEQFF | TGTGCCTGGAGCCATAGCGGGAAAAATGAGCAGTTCTTC
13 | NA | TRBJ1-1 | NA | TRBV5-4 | CASSLGEGREAFF | TGTGCCAGCAGCTTGGGAGAGGGCAGAGAAGCTTTCTTT
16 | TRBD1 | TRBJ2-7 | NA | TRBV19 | CASSIGPGGHSYEQYF | TGTGCCAGTAGTATAGGGCCAGGGGGCCATTCCTACGAGCAGTACTTC
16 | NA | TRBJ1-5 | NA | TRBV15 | CATSRVRDQGNQPQHF | TGTGCCACCAGCAGAGTCCGAGATCAGGGCAATCAGCCCCAGCATTTT
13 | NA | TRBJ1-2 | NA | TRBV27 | CASSLIGGLGYTF | TGTGCCAGCAGTTTAATCGGGGGTCTTGGCTACACCTTC
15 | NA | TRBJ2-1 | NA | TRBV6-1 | CASSDFKGGVDEQFF | TGTGCCAGCAGTGATTTTAAGGGTGGGGTTGATGAGCAGTTCTTC
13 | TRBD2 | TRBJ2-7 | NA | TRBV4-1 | CASSQGGGYEQYF | TGCGCCAGCAGCCAAGGGGGGGGCTACGAGCAGTACTTC
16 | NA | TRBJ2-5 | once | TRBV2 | CASRKNLRDAGTGQYF | TGTGCCAGCAGGAAGAACCTCCGGGACGCAGGGACTGGACAGTACTTC